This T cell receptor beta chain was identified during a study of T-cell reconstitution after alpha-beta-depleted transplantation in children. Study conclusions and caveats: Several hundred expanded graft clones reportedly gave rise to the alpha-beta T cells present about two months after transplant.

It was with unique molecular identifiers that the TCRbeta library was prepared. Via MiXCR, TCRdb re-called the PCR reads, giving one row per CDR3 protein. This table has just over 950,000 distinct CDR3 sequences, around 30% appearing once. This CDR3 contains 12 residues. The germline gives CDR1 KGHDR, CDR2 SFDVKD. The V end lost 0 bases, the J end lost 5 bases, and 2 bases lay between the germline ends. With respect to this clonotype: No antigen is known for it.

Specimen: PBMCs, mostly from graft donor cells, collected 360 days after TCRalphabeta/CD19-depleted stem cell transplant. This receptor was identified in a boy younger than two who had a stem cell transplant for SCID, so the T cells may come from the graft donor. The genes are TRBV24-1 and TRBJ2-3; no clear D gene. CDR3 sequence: CATSDLGDTQYF. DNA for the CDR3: TGTGCCACCAGTGATTTGGGAGATACGCAGTATTTT.